The clone carrying this TCR beta chain occurred once. Its target is not known. The CDR3 extends over 16 amino acids. Germline values: CDR1 SGHRS, CDR2 YFSETQ. V lost 0 bases to trimming and J lost 5 bases; unmatched junction nucleotides: 8. This entry is derived from a study of OX40 agonist ivuxolimab in advanced cancers. General observations from the study: Partial responders at 0.1-3.0 mg/kg showed near-lowest clonal expansion.

Clones were read by immunoSEQ multiplex PCR, and TCRdb kept only the in-frame ones, dropping some. Altogether more than 100,000 clones are present, around 93% being singletons, with the ten largest covering 0.15% to 0.19%. The chain links TRBV5-1 to TRBJ2-7; 10 bases align to TRBD1. The clonotype comes from an adult with an advanced solid tumor such as melanoma, head and neck, liver or kidney cancer. Material: CD4+ or CD8+ T cells sorted from blood, obtained in a trial of the OX40 agonist ivuxolimab. The CDR3 sequence is CASSLDPGQGSDEQYF. The DNA for the CDR3 is TGCGCCAGCAGCTTGGACCCGGGACAGGGGAGTGACGAGCAGTACTTC.